The clone carrying this T cell receptor (beta chain) was seen only once. Antigen: not known. The germline gives CDR1 MNHNS, CDR2 SASEGT. Trimming removed 7 bases from V and 5 bases from J; junction bases left unmatched: 6. The CDR3 is 15 amino acids. The assay was immunoSEQ multiplex PCR, and TCRdb's table has in-frame clones only and misses some. The profile shows 20,000 or so clones, approximately 87% of them singletons. The sample is drawn from a study of T cells after posttransplantation cyclophosphamide. Treatment was busulfan-fludarabine conditioning, a marrow graft, and cyclophosphamide on days +3 and +4. Notes on the study in general: Tissue-infiltrating T cells from skin or gut overlapped little with blood T cells.

The genes are TRBV6-1 and TRBJ1-5; TRBD1 matches 12 bases. The receptor comes from a female patient between 30 and 39 years old who received an allogeneic stem cell transplant from an unrelated donor, was CMV-positive, and had no GVHD. Some T cells may be graft donor cells. The starting material was PBMCs, obtained after allogeneic stem cell transplant with posttransplant cyclophosphamide. The CDR3 here is CASTGTGGTYQPQHF. For the CDR3, the DNA is TGTGCCAGCACCGGGACAGGGGGCACCTATCAGCCCCAGCATTTT.